Each of the 27 T cell receptor beta chains below was sequenced from the same sample in a study of blood T cell repertoires in COVID-19. TCRdb's copy holds only in-frame clones and misses some; the assay was immunoSEQ multiplex PCR. Here the sample spans 150,000 to 200,000 clones, around 82% being singletons. The specimen sequenced was PBMCs or T cells enriched from blood (not recorded which). The receptors originated from a woman between 45 and 60 years old with acute COVID-19.

The gene calls are TRBV6-4 and TRBJ2-7, with TRBD1 matching over 8 bases. The CDR3 length is 19 residues. Germline CDR1 is MRHNA and CDR2 is SNTAGT. Trimming cost V 0 bases and J 1 base; bases outside gene matches: 14. CDR3: CASSDSPRRTGRISYEQYV. DNA of the CDR3: TGTGCCAGCAGTGACTCGCCCCGTAGGACAGGGAGGATTTCCTACGAGCAGTACGTC.

The chain has TRBV3-1 (or the pseudogene TRBV3-2) and TRBJ1-6, with 7 nucleotides matching TRBD1. The ends lost 4 bases at V and 7 bases at J; junction bases unmatched: 4. Germline lookup yields CDR1 LGHDT and CDR2 YNNKEL (reference sequence). The CDR3 has 14 amino acids. The CDR3 reads CASSLGQANSPLHF. CDR3 sequence (DNA): TGTGCCAGCAGCCTTGGACAGGCCAATTCACCCCTCCACTTT.

The rearrangement joins TRBV6-6 to TRBJ1-2; D not certain. V dropped 6 bases and J dropped 8 bases, with 16 bases sitting between them. This CDR3 has 13 residues. Germline CDR1 is MNHNY and CDR2 is SVGAGI (reference sequence). The CDR3 here is CASRRLDPGGYTF. The CDR3 coding sequence is TGTGCCAGCAGACGACTGGACCCGGGGGGCTACACCTTC.

The V gene is TRBV6-5, the J gene TRBJ1-1; tentatively, D is TRBD1 (6 bases). Trimming pared 10 bases from V and 1 base from J, leaving 19 bases between. Germline-derived CDR1 and CDR2 are MNHEY and SVGAGI. CDR3 length: 15 residues. CDR3 region: CATSLGGRKNTEAFF. CDR3 in DNA: TGTGCCACCTCACTAGGGGGAAGGAAGAACACTGAAGCTTTCTTT.

The J gene is TRBJ1-2, the V gene TRBV2; tentative D call: TRBD1 (5 bases). The CDR3 is made up of 14 amino acids. The germline V and J ends were trimmed by 4 bases and 8 bases, with 17 bases remaining between them. CDR1 is SNHLY and CDR2 is FYNNEI in the germline V gene. CDR3 bases: TGTGCCAGCAGTGTTAGGGGAGGAGGGAGCGGCTACACCTTC. This sequence encodes CASSVRGGGSGYTF.

The chain links TRBV11-3 to TRBJ2-2; D unclear. This CDR3 contains 17 residues. Per the germline V gene, CDR1 is SGHNT and CDR2 is YENEEA. Deletions cut 0 bases from V and 3 bases from J, with 14 bases between. CDR3 loop: CASSLEFASSDTGELFF. The CDR3 nucleotides read TGTGCCAGCAGCTTAGAGTTTGCTAGTTCGGACACCGGGGAGCTGTTTTTT.

This clone was seen a handful of times. In DNA form, the CDR3 reads TGCGCCAGCAGCTTAGGTGACAGGGGCTTTGGAAACACCATATATTTT. Translation: CASSLGDRGFGNTIYF. This chain uses TRBV5-1 with TRBJ1-3; 8 bases align to TRBD1. The V gene's germline CDR1 is SGHRS and CDR2 YFSETQ. Trimming at V came to 2 bases and at J to 3 bases, leaving 7 bases not matched to a gene. The CDR3 is 16 amino acids. Combining the CDR3 with reference TRBV5-1 and TRBJ1-3 gives the whole variable domain KAGVTQTPRYLIKTRGQQVTLSCSPISGHRSVSWYQQTPGQGLQFLFEYFSETQRNKGNFPGRFSGRQFSNSRSEMNVSTLELGDSALYLCASSLGDRGFGNTIYFGEGSWLTVV.

This clone was seen only once. One end of the junction is discordant with germline, which a read error may explain. The V and J genes are TRBV4-2 and TRBJ1-3; possible D gene TRBD1, 5 bases. The CDR3 contains 15 residues. Germline V lookup: CDR1 LGHNA, CDR2 YNFKEQ. The chain's CDR3 is CASSQEQASGNTIYF. The CDR3 nucleotides read TGTGCCAGCAGCCAGGAACAGGCTTCTGGCAACACCATATATTTT.

The chain combines TRBV5-5 with TRBJ1-5; D gene uncertain. Per the germline V gene, CDR1 is SGHKS and CDR2 is YYEKEE (reference sequence). V was pared by 1 base and J by 6 bases, with 5 bases between. The CDR3 sequence is 12 residues long. The CDR3: CASSLLAQPQHF. DNA for the CDR3: TGTGCCAGCAGCTTGCTGGCTCAGCCCCAGCATTTT. The full variable domain, completed using reference TRBV5-5 and TRBJ1-5, is DAGVTQSPTHLIKTRGQQVTLRCSPISGHKSVSWYQQVLGQGPQFIFQYYEKEERGRGNFPDRFSARQFPNYSSELNVNALLLGDSALYLCASSLLAQPQHFGDGTRLSIL.

The gene calls are TRBV5-5 and TRBJ1-2; 10 bases agree with TRBD1. Trimming removed 4 bases from V and 6 bases from J; junction bases left unmatched: 12. Germline loops: CDR1 SGHKS, CDR2 YYEKEE (reference sequence). The CDR3 runs to 16 residues. CDR3 in DNA: TGTGCCAGCAGCCCCCTGGACAGGGGGAACTTTAATGGCTACACCTTC. Translated: CASSPLDRGNFNGYTF.

The J gene is TRBJ1-1, the V gene TRBV7-2; unclear D gene. The V and J ends lost 6 bases and 3 bases respectively, with 11 bases between them. The CDR3 sequence is 13 residues long. Looked up from germline, CDR1 is SGHTA and CDR2 is FQGNSA. CDR3 region: CASRLVRYTEAFF. CDR3 sequence (DNA): TGTGCCAGCAGGCTAGTACGGTACACTGAAGCTTTCTTT.

The chain uses TRBV6-1 and TRBJ1-5, with D perhaps matching TRBD1 (6 bases). V lost 3 bases and J 5 bases, leaving 17 bases between the germline ends. This CDR3 spans 16 amino acids. Germline values: CDR1 MNHNS, CDR2 SASEGT. CDR3 bases: TGTGCCAGCAGTGACAGGGACACCCATGAGGATCAGCCCCAGCATTTT. This encodes CASSDRDTHEDQPQHF.

The rearrangement joins TRBV4-1 to TRBJ1-2; D gene unclear. Germline CDR1 is MGHRA and CDR2 is YSYEKL. Between the trimmed V and J ends, which lost 1 base and 2 bases, there was a span of 20 bases. The CDR3 runs to 18 residues. In nucleotides, the CDR3 is TGCGCCAGCAGCCAAGTTTGGAGGGCAGGAGACCCAAACTATGGCTACACCTTC. The encoded protein is CASSQVWRAGDPNYGYTF.

The V gene is TRBV30, the J gene TRBJ2-3; 9 bases fit TRBD2. The V and J ends lost 0 bases and 5 bases, in that order; junction bases with no gene match: 6. This CDR3 spans 15 amino acids. CDR1 is GTSNPN, CDR2 SVGIG, per germline (reference sequence). CDR3 sequence reads: CAWSVVAGVEDTQYF. Written as DNA, the CDR3 is TGTGCCTGGAGTGTGGTAGCGGGGGTGGAAGATACGCAGTATTTT. The whole variable domain, remainder taken from reference TRBV30 and TRBJ2-3, is SQTIHQWPATLVQPVGSPLSLECTVEGTSNPNLYWYRQAAGRGLQLLFYSVGIGQISSEVPQNLSASRPQDRQFILSSKKLLLSDSGFYLCAWSVVAGVEDTQYFGPGTRLTVL.

This chain joins TRBV29-1 and TRBJ1-2; tentatively, D is TRBD1 (5 bases). The CDR3 contains 11 residues. V was trimmed by 7 bases and J by 3 bases, leaving 9 bases between them. In germline, CDR1 is SQVTM, CDR2 ANQGSEA. The CDR3: CSARGDYGYTF. Written as DNA, the CDR3 is TGCAGCGCCCGGGGGGACTATGGCTACACCTTC.

This clone has only a few counts. V gene TRBV27 combines with J gene TRBJ1-2; D may be TRBD1 (6 bases). V lost 5 bases to trimming and J lost 0 bases, with 16 bases between them. The CDR3 consists of 16 residues. Per germline, CDR1 MNHEY and CDR2 SMNVEV (reference sequence). CDR3 nucleotides: TGTGCCAGCAGTCCTCGGGGGGACACCACTAACTATGGCTACACCTTC. It encodes CASSPRGDTTNYGYTF.

The chain employs TRBV28 and TRBJ1-2; D ambiguous. CDR1 is MDHEN, CDR2 SYDVKM, per germline. Trimming took off 3 bases at V and 8 bases at J, with 10 bases between the two ends. This CDR3 has 12 amino acids. This chain's CDR3 is CASSLGPRGYTF. DNA for the CDR3: TGTGCCAGCAGTTTGGGCCCTCGCGGCTACACCTTC.

The table lists this clone with a count of one. This chain uses TRBV2 with TRBJ1-6; unclear D gene. Trimming removed 4 bases from V and 10 bases from J, with 8 bases in between. The CDR3 length is 12 residues. Germline values: CDR1 SNHLY, CDR2 FYNNEI. CDR3: CASSARVSPLHF. In DNA form, the CDR3 reads TGTGCCAGCAGTGCGCGGGTATCACCCCTCCACTTT. Based on the CDR3 plus reference TRBV2 and TRBJ1-6, the full variable domain is EPEVTQTPSHQVTQMGQEVILRCVPISNHLYFYWYRQILGQKVEFLVSFYNNEISEKSEIFDDQFSVERPDGSNFTLKIRSTKLEDSAMYFCASSARVSPLHFGNGTRLTVT.

This clone was counted between two and nine times. V and J are TRBV6-5 and TRBJ2-7; D perhaps matches TRBD2 (6 bases). Trimming took off 5 bases at V and 3 bases at J, with 14 bases between the two ends. This CDR3 region has 14 residues. Germline V CDR1 and CDR2: MNHEY, SVGAGI. CDR3 in amino acids: CASSPPGLGYEQYV. The CDR3 nucleotides are TGTGCCAGCAGTCCACCGGGACTGGGCTACGAGCAGTACGTC.

This chain uses TRBV5-6 with TRBJ2-5, with a possible D match to TRBD2 (7 bases). V lost 6 bases to trimming and J lost 3 bases, with 21 bases between them. CDR3 length equals 16 residues. Germline V CDR1 and CDR2: SGHDT, YYEEEE. In DNA form, the CDR3 reads TGTGCCAGCACATTCCCGGCGGGGGCCACAAAAGAGACCCAGTACTTC. Translation gives CASTFPAGATKETQYF.

The chain joins TRBV7-9 to TRBJ2-3; TRBD2 is a possible D gene (5 bases). Trimming removed 3 bases at V and 0 bases at J, with 7 bases between. Germline assignment: CDR1 SEHNR and CDR2 FQNEAQ (reference sequence). The CDR3 covers 14 residues. CDR3 sequence: CASSLTTSTDTQYF. The CDR3 DNA reads TGTGCCAGCAGCTTGACTACTAGCACAGATACGCAGTATTTT.

The gene calls are TRBV5-4 and TRBJ2-5, with 14 bases identical to TRBD2. The CDR3 totals 16 residues. Germline V gene lookup returns CDR1 SGHNT and CDR2 YYREEE (reference sequence). Trimming took 4 bases from V and 3 from J; bases not matched to a gene: 5. Written as DNA, the CDR3 is TGTGCCAGCAGCCACGGACTAGCGGGGGGTGAAGAGACCCAGTACTTC. It encodes CASSHGLAGGEETQYF.

This sequence joins TRBV11-3 and TRBJ2-2; D call uncertain. Trimming stripped 4 bases from V and 0 bases from J, with 9 bases between. The CDR3 sequence is 15 residues long. In germline, CDR1 is SGHNT, CDR2 YENEEA. CDR3 loop: CASSSRHSNTGELFF. The CDR3 coding sequence is TGTGCCAGCAGCTCACGTCACTCGAACACCGGGGAGCTGTTTTTT.

The chain has TRBV27 and TRBJ1-6; D unresolved. Germline V gives CDR1 MNHEY, CDR2 SMNVEV (reference sequence). The CDR3 runs 15 residues. V gave up 3 bases and J gave up 8 bases, with 14 bases separating them. The CDR3 reads CASSLSPNSDSPLHF. In DNA, the CDR3 is TGTGCCAGCAGTTTGTCTCCCAACTCGGATTCACCCCTCCACTTT.

This clone is a singleton in its sample. The J gene is TRBJ1-5, the V gene TRBV10-1; D is undetermined. There are 14 residues in the CDR3. Trimming pared 5 bases from V and 2 bases from J, leaving 10 bases between. CDR1 is WNHNN, CDR2 SYGVQD, per germline (reference sequence). CDR3 DNA sequence: TGCGCCAGCAGTCCTACGGTGGGCAATCAGCCCCAGCATTTT. Amino acid sequence: CASSPTVGNQPQHF.

This chain links TRBV28 with TRBJ2-1; tentative D call: TRBD2 (9 bases). The V end was cut by 5 bases, the J end by 8 bases, with 22 bases between. The germline gives CDR1 MDHEN, CDR2 SYDVKM. The CDR3 sequence is 16 residues long. The CDR3 here is CASSTQGAGGPHEQFF. The CDR3 DNA is TGTGCCAGCAGTACCCAGGGGGCGGGGGGGCCCCATGAGCAGTTCTTC.

V and J are TRBV28 and TRBJ1-1; D ambiguous. V was trimmed by 6 bases and J by 11 bases, leaving 25 bases between them. From germline, CDR1 is MDHEN and CDR2 SYDVKM. The CDR3 is 15 residues long. CDR3 coding DNA: TGTGCCAGCAGCTCCCCACCCCTCCGGTCCCACGGGGCTTTCTTT. This gives the protein CASSSPPLRSHGAFF.